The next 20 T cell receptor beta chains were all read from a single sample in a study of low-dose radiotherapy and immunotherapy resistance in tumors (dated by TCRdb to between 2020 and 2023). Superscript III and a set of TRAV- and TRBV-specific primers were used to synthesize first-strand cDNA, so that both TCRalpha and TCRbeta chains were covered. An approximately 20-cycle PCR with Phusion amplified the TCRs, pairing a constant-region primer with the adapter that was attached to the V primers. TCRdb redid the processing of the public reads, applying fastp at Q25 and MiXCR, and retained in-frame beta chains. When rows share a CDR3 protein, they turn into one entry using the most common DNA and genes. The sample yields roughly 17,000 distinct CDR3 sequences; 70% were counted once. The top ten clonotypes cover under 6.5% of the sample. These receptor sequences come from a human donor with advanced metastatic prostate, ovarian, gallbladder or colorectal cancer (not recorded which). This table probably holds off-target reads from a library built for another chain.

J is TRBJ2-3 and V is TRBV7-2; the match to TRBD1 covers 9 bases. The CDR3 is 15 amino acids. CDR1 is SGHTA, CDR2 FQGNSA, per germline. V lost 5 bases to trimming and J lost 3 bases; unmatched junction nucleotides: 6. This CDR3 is CASSPPGQGTDTQYF. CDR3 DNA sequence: TGTGCCAGCAGCCCTCCGGGACAGGGTACAGATACGCAGTATTTT.

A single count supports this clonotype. The CDR3 DNA follows: TGTGCCAGCAGTTTTGCTCGGACTAGCGGGACGGGGGAGCTGTTTTTT. Protein product: CASSFARTSGTGELFF. The rearrangement links TRBV28 to TRBJ2-2, with TRBD2 identical over 12 bases. The CDR3 loop spans 16 amino acids. The V and J ends lost 3 bases and 8 bases, in that order; junction bases with no gene match: 7. Germline-derived CDR1 and CDR2 are MDHEN and SYDVKM.

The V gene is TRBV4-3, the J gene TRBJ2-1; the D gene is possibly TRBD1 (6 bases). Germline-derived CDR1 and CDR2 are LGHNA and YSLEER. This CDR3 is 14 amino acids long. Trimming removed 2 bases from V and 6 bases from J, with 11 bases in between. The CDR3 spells CASSQHREINEQFF. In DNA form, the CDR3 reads TGCGCCAGCAGCCAACACAGGGAAATCAATGAGCAGTTCTTC.

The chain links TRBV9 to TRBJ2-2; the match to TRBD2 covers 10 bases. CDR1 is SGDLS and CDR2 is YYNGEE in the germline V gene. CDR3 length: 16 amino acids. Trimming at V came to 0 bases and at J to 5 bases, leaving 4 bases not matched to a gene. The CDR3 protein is CASSVEAGGPTGELFF. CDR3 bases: TGTGCCAGCAGCGTAGAAGCGGGAGGGCCAACCGGGGAGCTGTTTTTT. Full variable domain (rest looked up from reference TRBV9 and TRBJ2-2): DSGVTQTPKHLITATGQRVTLRCSPRSGDLSVYWYQQSLDQGLQFLIQYYNGEERAKGNILERFSAQQFPDLHSELNLSSLELGDSALYFCASSVEAGGPTGELFFGEGSRLTVL.

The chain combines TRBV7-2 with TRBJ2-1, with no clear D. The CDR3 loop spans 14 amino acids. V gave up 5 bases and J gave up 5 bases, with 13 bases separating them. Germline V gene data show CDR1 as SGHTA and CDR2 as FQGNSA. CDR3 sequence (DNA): TGTGCCAGCAGCCACCCAGGCAGGCACAATGAGCAGTTCTTC. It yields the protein CASSHPGRHNEQFF.

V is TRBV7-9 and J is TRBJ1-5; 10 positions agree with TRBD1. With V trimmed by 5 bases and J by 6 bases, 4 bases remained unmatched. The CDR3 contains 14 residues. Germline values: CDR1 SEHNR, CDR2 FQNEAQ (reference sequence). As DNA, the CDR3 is TGTGCCAGCAGCGGACAGGGGGTCACTCAGCCCCAGCATTTT. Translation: CASSGQGVTQPQHF.

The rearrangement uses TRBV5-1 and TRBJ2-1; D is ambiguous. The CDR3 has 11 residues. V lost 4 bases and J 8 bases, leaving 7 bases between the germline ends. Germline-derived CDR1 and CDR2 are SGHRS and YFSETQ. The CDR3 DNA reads TGCGCCAGCAGCAACGATCATGAGCAGTTCTTC. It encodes CASSNDHEQFF.

The DNA for the CDR3 is TGTGCCAGCAGTCTGGGGACCATCTACGAGCAGTACTTC. It specifies CASSLGTIYEQYF. V and J are TRBV4-2 and TRBJ2-7; D may be TRBD1 or TRBD2 (5 bases each). Looked up from germline, CDR1 is LGHNA and CDR2 is YNFKEQ. CDR3 length: 13 amino acids. V lost 6 bases and J lost 3, with 12 bases in between.

As DNA, the CDR3 is TGCGCCAGCAGCTTGGATCTAGCGGGAGGTTACAATGAGCAGTTCTTC. Protein sequence: CASSLDLAGGYNEQFF. J is TRBJ2-1 and V is TRBV5-1; 11 bases match TRBD2. Losses at the gene ends were 0 bases for V and 4 bases for J; bases not matched to a gene: 3. CDR1 is SGHRS, CDR2 YFSETQ, per germline. CDR3 length: 16 residues.

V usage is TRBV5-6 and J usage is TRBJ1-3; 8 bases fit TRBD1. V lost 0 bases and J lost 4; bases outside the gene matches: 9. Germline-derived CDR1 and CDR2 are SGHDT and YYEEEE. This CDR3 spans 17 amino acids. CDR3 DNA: TGTGCCAGCAGCTTGGTTCGTTTCGGACAGGGAGGAAACACCATATATTTT. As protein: CASSLVRFGQGGNTIYF.

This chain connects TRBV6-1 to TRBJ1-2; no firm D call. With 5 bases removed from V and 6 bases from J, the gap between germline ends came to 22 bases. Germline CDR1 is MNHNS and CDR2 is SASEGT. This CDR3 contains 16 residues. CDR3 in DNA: TGTGCCAGCAGTTACGGTCGCTCGGGCCCTTTGGATGGCTACACCTTC. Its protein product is CASSYGRSGPLDGYTF.

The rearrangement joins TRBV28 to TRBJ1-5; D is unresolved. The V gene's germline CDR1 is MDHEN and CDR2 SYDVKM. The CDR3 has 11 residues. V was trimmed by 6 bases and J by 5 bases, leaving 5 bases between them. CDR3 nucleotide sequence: TGTGCCAGCAGGGCCGATCAGCCCCAGCATTTT. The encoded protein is CASRADQPQHF.

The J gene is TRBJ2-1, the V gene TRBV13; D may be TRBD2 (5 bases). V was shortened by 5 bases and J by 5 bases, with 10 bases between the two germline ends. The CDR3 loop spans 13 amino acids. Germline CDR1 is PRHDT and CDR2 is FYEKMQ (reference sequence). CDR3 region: CASSDGINNEQFF. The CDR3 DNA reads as TGTGCCAGCAGCGACGGGATTAACAATGAGCAGTTCTTC.

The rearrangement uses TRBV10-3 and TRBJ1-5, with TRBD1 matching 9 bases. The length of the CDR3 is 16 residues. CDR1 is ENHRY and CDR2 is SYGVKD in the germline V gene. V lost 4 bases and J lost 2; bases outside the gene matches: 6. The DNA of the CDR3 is TGTGCCATCAGTGTGGGGGACAGGGCTGGCAATCAGCCCCAGCATTTT. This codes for CAISVGDRAGNQPQHF.

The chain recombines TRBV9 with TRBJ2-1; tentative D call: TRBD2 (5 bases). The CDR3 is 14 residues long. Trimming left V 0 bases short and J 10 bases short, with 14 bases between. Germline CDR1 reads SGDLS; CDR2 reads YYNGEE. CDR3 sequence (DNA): TGTGCCAGCAGCGTAGACCTCCTTAGAGGGGAGCAGTTCTTC. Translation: CASSVDLLRGEQFF.

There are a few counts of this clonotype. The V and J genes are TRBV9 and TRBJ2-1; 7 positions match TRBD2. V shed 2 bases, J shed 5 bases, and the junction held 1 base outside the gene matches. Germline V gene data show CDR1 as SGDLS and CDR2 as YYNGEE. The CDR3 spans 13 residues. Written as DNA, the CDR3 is TGTGCCAGCAGCGTCGGGAGGAACAATGAGCAGTTCTTC. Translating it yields CASSVGRNNEQFF.

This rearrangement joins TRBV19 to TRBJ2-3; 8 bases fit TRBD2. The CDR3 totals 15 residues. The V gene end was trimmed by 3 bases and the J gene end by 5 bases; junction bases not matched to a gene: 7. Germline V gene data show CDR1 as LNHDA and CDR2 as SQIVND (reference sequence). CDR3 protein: CASSMGLGLRDTQYF. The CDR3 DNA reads TGTGCCAGTAGTATGGGACTAGGTCTGAGAGATACGCAGTATTTT.

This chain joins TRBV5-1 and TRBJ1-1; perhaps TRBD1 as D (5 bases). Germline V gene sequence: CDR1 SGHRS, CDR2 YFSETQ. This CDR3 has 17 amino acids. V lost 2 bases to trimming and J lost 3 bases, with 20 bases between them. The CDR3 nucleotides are TGCGCCAGCAGCTTTGACTACCGGCCGGGGGGGGACACTGAAGCTTTCTTT. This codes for CASSFDYRPGGDTEAFF.

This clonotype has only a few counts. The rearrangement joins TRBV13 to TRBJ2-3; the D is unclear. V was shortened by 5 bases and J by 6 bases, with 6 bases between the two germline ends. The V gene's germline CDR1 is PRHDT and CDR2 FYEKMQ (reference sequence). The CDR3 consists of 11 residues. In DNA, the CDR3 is TGTGCCAGCAGCATCAGGGATACGCAGTATTTT. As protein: CASSIRDTQYF.

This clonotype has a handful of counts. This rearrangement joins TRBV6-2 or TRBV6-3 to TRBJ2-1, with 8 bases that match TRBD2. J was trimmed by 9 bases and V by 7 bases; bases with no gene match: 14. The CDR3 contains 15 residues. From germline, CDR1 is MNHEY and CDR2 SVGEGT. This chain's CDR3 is CASNDNAGGHGEQFF. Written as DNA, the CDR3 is TGTGCCAGCAATGATAATGCGGGAGGTCACGGTGAGCAGTTCTTC.